Listed below are T cell receptor beta chains from one sample, sequenced in a study of T cells in Graves' hyperthyroidism and ophthalmopathy. TCRdb reprocessed the multiplex PCR reads via MiXCR and lists one record per CDR3 protein. The sample lists around 600,000 distinct CDR3 sequences, 15% to 18% occurring once. Sequenced material: blood. Every receptor here comes from a woman aged 25 to 45 with Graves' hyperthyroidism. Each CDR3 is given with its conserved first and last residue. D genes are given only for firm matches. Only some rows state a clone size, as once, few, many or a class for expanded clones.

J gene,V gene,D gene,clone size,CDR3 DNA,CDR3 protein
TRBJ2-4,TRBV2,TRBD2,many,TGTGCCAGCAGTGAGGTGTCCGGGGGGTTTCAGTACTTC,CASSEVSGGFQYF
TRBJ2-1,TRBV18,TRBD2,few,TGTGCCAGCTCACCACTAGCATTAGCGGGAGTATATAATGAGCAGTTCTTC,CASSPLALAGVYNEQFF
TRBJ2-1,TRBV11-2,TRBD2,.,TGTGCCAGCATCAGGACGGGCCGGGGAGGGAATGAGCAGTTCTTC,CASIRTGRGGNEQFF
TRBJ2-3,TRBV6-1,TRBD2,.,TGTGCCAGCTCTCGGGAGGGGGCAGATACGCAGTATTTT,CASSREGADTQYF
TRBJ1-4,TRBV18,.,few,TGTGCCAGCTCACTCCCGGGGGCCGAAAAACTGTTTTTT,CASSLPGAEKLFF
TRBJ2-2,TRBV18,.,.,TGTGCCAGCCCTTCACGGGTGGAGGAAAGGAACACCGGGGAGCTGTTTTTT,CASPSRVEERNTGELFF
TRBJ2-7,TRBV30,.,many,TGTGCCCGAGGGGAATCCTACGAGCAGTACTTC,CARGESYEQYF
TRBJ2-4,TRBV11-2,TRBD1,.,TGTGCCAGCAGCTTACGTCGGACAGGGGGTTCCGCACCCGATTACCTAGCCAAAAACATTCAGTACTTC,CASSLRRTGGSAPDYLAKNIQYF
TRBJ2-1,TRBV5-8,.,many,TGTGCCAGCAGCTTGGTTCCCAATGAGCAGTTCTTC,CASSLVPNEQFF
TRBJ2-5,TRBV6-6,.,many,TGTGCCAGCAGTTACTTGGCTAGCGAGAGGGGTGAGACCCAGTACTTC,CASSYLASERGETQYF
TRBJ2-2,TRBV29-1,TRBD1,few,TGCAGCGTTGGAGGGACAGTTACGAACACCGGGGAGCTGTTTTTT,CSVGGTVTNTGELFF
TRBJ2-7,TRBV27,TRBD2,many,TGTGCCAGCAGTCCAAATGGACTAGCGGAGCTATACGAGCAGTACTTC,CASSPNGLAELYEQYF
TRBJ1-2,TRBV4-1,.,.,TGCGCCAGCAGCCAAGGGAGGGGTATCGACTATGGCTACACCTTC,CASSQGRGIDYGYTF
TRBJ2-7,TRBV4-1,TRBD2,.,TGCGCCAGCAGCCAAGAGTCCCCCGGGCTAGCGGGGGGCTACGAGCAGTACTTC,CASSQESPGLAGGYEQYF
TRBJ1-5,TRBV6-9,.,.,TGTGCCAGCAGTTACTTGGGGAGTAATAGCAATCAGCCCCAGCATTTT,CASSYLGSNSNQPQHF
TRBJ2-1,TRBV3-1,TRBD2,many,TGTGCCAGCAGCCAAGTCGGGAGGGGCCCCTTTGGCAATGAGCAGTTCTTC,CASSQVGRGPFGNEQFF
TRBJ2-7,TRBV28,.,many,TGTGCCAGCAGCCGGGGTATAGGGATCTACGAGCAGTACTTC,CASSRGIGIYEQYF
TRBJ2-7,TRBV7-6,.,few,TGTGCCAGCAGCTTAGACCTTGGACGCGAGCAGTACTTC,CASSLDLGREQYF
TRBJ2-6,TRBV9,.,.,TGTGCCAGCAGCCGAGGGGACCCTGGGGCCAACGTCCTGACTTTC,CASSRGDPGANVLTF
TRBJ2-5,TRBV9,TRBD2,.,TGTGCCAGCAGCGTGACTAGCGGGAGAGGAGAGACCCAGTACTTC,CASSVTSGRGETQYF
TRBJ2-7,TRBV24-1,.,few,TGTGCCACCAGTGACCCCTCTAGCAGCGAGCAGTACTTC,CATSDPSSSEQYF
TRBJ2-1,TRBV9,.,few,TGTGCCAGCAGCGTAGCGGGGCCCAATGAGCAGTTCTTC,CASSVAGPNEQFF
TRBJ2-3,TRBV10-3,TRBD1,.,TGTGCCATCAGTGTCGACAGGGGCACAGATACGCAGTATTTT,CAISVDRGTDTQYF
TRBJ2-5,TRBV20-1,.,many,TGCAGTGCTAGAGATACGTACCAAGAGACCCAGTACTTC,CSARDTYQETQYF
TRBJ2-7,TRBV28,TRBD2,few,TGTGCCAGCAGTTCAGTCCACAATTTGGGACTAGCGGGAGCAATGTACTTC,CASSSVHNLGLAGAMYF
TRBJ2-7,TRBV18,.,many,TGTGCCAGCTCCCCGACTGTCTGGAGCTCCTACGAGCAGTACTTC,CASSPTVWSSYEQYF
TRBJ1-5,TRBV10-3,.,.,TGTGCCATCAGAAAAAGTGTCAATCAGCCCCAGCATTTT,CAIRKSVNQPQHF
TRBJ2-5,TRBV20-1,TRBD2,few,TGCAGTGCTAGTGTCTCCACTAGCGGGAGTAAGACCCAGTACTTC,CSASVSTSGSKTQYF
TRBJ1-4,TRBV6-6,.,few,TGTGCCAGCAGTTACACCCGGCTGGAAAAACTGTTTTTT,CASSYTRLEKLFF
TRBJ2-7,TRBV7-2,TRBD1,.,TGTGCCAACAGCCGCTCAGGGGGTGGCGAGCAGCACTTC,CANSRSGGGEQHF
TRBJ2-7,TRBV27,TRBD2,many,TGTGCCAGCAGTTCGATCCCGACTAGCCGATACGAGCAGTACTTC,CASSSIPTSRYEQYF
TRBJ2-5,TRBV5-1,.,many,TGCGCCAGCAGCTTGGAGCCGGGACTCCAGCGAGAGACCCAGTACTTC,CASSLEPGLQRETQYF
TRBJ2-5,TRBV20-1,.,many,TGCAGTGTCTGGGTAGGCGGAGAGACCCAGTACTTC,CSVWVGGETQYF
TRBJ2-7,TRBV5-1,TRBD2,many,TGCGCCAGCAGCTTGACTAGCGGGAGGCAAAGCGAGCAGTACTTC,CASSLTSGRQSEQYF
TRBJ1-1,TRBV2,.,many,TGTGCCAGCACCCACGCCGGGAACACTGAAGCTTTCTTT,CASTHAGNTEAFF
TRBJ2-1,TRBV7-9,TRBD2,few,TGTGCCAGCAGCCACCCTAGCGGGAGCTCAACTGAGCAGTTCTTC,CASSHPSGSSTEQFF
TRBJ2-5,TRBV7-9,TRBD2,many,TGTGCCAGCAGCTCGAAGCGGGAGATGGGGGAGACCCAGTACTTC,CASSSKREMGETQYF
TRBJ2-5,TRBV7-2,.,many,TGTGCCAGCAGCATTAGAGGGAGGCCCCAAGAGACCCAGTACTTC,CASSIRGRPQETQYF
TRBJ1-2,TRBV2,.,many,TGTGCCAGCAGTGAAGAGGGCTGGGATGGCTACACCTTC,CASSEEGWDGYTF
TRBJ2-2,TRBV3-1,TRBD2,few,TGTGCCAGCAGCCACAGACTAGCGGGGGCCGGGGAGCTGTTTTTT,CASSHRLAGAGELFF
TRBJ2-1,TRBV7-9,TRBD2,.,TGTGCCAGCAGTCCTAGGAGCGGGGGTTCCTACAATGAGCAGCTCTTC,CASSPRSGGSYNEQLF
TRBJ1-5,TRBV19,.,few,TGTGCCAGTATTGACCGGTTTCAAGGCAATCAGCCCCAGCATTTT,CASIDRFQGNQPQHF
TRBJ1-2,TRBV7-2,.,.,TGTGCCAGCAGCCGTCCGGGGTTGAACTATGGCTACACCTTC,CASSRPGLNYGYTF
TRBJ1-1,TRBV5-1,TRBD1,few,TGCGCCAGCAGCTTCGCCGGACAGGGGGCCGACGTGATCACTGAAGCTTTCTTT,CASSFAGQGADVITEAFF
TRBJ2-1,TRBV11-2,.,few,TGTGCCAGCAGCTTAGGACGGGTCGGCAGCTCCTACAATGAGCAGTTCTTC,CASSLGRVGSSYNEQFF